The entry below describes one TCR beta chain. Its antigen specificity is not known. No quality values exist for individual bases; no much larger clone is one base distant. The protocol used for the library was the immunoSEQ multiplex PCR assay. The multiplex PCR relied on a mix of 60 forward primers for TCR Vbeta segments and 13 reverse primers for TCR Jbeta segments. A multiplex PCR assay on genomic DNA amplified the CDR3 region of rearranged TCR beta genes. The amplified TCR beta libraries were sequenced on the Illumina HiSeq System as 87-base-pair reads. For the original study's pipeline: In a later analysis, tens of millions of unique TCR beta chains were counted across the 666 repertoires, and approximately 11 million of these chains were shared by at least two donors. Raw reads were error-corrected and collapsed into unique sequences with a nearest-neighbor algorithm that merged closely related sequences to remove PCR and sequencing errors. To assign V, D and J gene segments, CDR3 sequences were aligned to IMGT reference sequences. Each retained sequence needed at least a six-nucleotide match to both a V gene segment and a J gene segment. A rearrangement was called productive if the CDR3 had no stop codons and remained in frame with V and J, and every other rearrangement was called non-productive. CDR3 was defined by IMGT convention, running from the second conserved V-encoded cysteine to the conserved J-encoded phenylalanine. The earlier analysis of 550 to 650 of the donors excluded any sequence lacking an unambiguous match to a single V gene segment. An earlier analysis of a few hundred of the donors classified V segments as functional when productive rearrangements were above 56.7% and as segregating when the standard deviation between donors was above 5%. A statistical classification framework was built to diagnose cytomegalovirus status from the catalog of TCR beta chain sequences. In a later analysis, TCR nucleotide sequences were compared against IMGT/GENE-DB human TR gene sequences so that V and J genes could be assigned. In a later analysis, CDR3 sequences and most-parsimonious VDJ recombination scenarios were assigned using the TCRdist pipeline. In a later analysis, each TCR beta chain was defined by its CDR3 amino acid sequence together with its V-gene family, and reads lacking a unique V-gene family were excluded. To address suspected cross-contamination and a sequencing artifact, a later analysis removed a few hundred highly shared, low-generation-probability nucleotide sequences. For each public chain, a later analysis derived a clonal expansion index from normalized ranks of inferred template counts within each repertoire. A later analysis computed generation probabilities with a VDJ recombination model fitted to out-of-frame rearrangements, and checked the results against IGoR. A later analysis scored TCR-TCR, TCR-HLA and TCR-CMV co-occurrence with hypergeometric tests, applying a repertoire-size bias correction to TCR pairs. A later analysis estimated false discovery rates by permuting HLA or CMV assignments 20 times. A later analysis grouped co-occurring TCRs with DBSCAN, adding TCRdist sequence similarity when clustering within HLA-allele-positive subsets. Repertoires with fewer than 30,000 or more than 120,000 public chains, plus five repertoires with anomalous nucleotide sharing, were excluded from co-occurrence clustering. TCRdb stores this immuneACCESS table with in-frame sequences only. Part of the clones is absent; in the studies checked, under half of the shortfall reflects unresolved V genes, and no reason is known for the rest. V and J calls and clone size are as listed in that table; D and trimming were resolved from the DNA. The sample contains more than 140,000 clones, about 77% of them found a single time. Together, the top ten hold under 2% of the sample.

The cohort was made up of about 610 healthy bone marrow donors. Cohort members were all nominally healthy when sampled, although unrecorded immune exposures were likely present. The donor tested CMV seronegative and was one of the 352 seronegative cohort members. Each donor provided a peripheral blood sample, and peripheral blood mononuclear cells were used for TCR beta sequencing. Genomic DNA was extracted from the blood cell samples with the Qiagen DNeasy Blood Extraction Kit. CDR1 and CDR2 are drawn from the germline V gene: MDHEN, SYDVKM. Here V drops 10 bases and J drops 2 bases, and the junction holds 9 bases not matched to any gene. Spanning cysteine to phenylalanine, the CDR3 consists of 14 amino acids. The read is trimmed to its CDR3 DNA, 42 bases read in frame from base 1. This specimen comes from a study of cytomegalovirus exposure and HLA in healthy donors listed by TCRdb under 2017. Study-wide context: An earlier analysis of about 560 of the donors reported about 300 Gb of sequence data and 90 million to 120 million unique TCR beta sequences obtained from about 170 million T cells. Besides the first cohort of approximately 670 subjects, a separate validation cohort made up of over 100 different subjects was used. To predict cytomegalovirus infection status, the study combined high-throughput TCR immunosequencing, statistical association of individual TCRs with disease status, and machine learning. The study used immunosequencing to profile the T cell repertoires of approximately 690 subjects and linked those repertoires to cytomegalovirus serostatus. Rather than using new phenotypic data, the later analysis identified candidate immune exposures from TCR beta sequences and from how often those sequences occurred across donors. Of the approximately 400 genotyped donors, roughly 80% fell in the genetic ancestry cluster associated with self-reported Caucasian donors. Donor age, sex, ethnicity and CMV serostatus were compiled together with the repertoire data. All discovery cohort repertoires had been generated on a single sequencing platform. A later analysis re-analyzed previously published TCR beta repertoires from 650 to 800 donors and added high-resolution HLA genotyping to study TCR occurrence patterns. The study aimed to test whether cataloging public T cell receptors could reveal signatures of past pathogen exposure. Roughly 5 DR-DQ haplotypes were handled as single units for association and clustering because linkage in the cohort was strong. On average, about 200,000 unique TCR beta nucleotide sequences were sequenced per donor among 300 to 500 genotyped donors of the cohort, with 15% to 20% of those sequences being non-productive. Approximately 310 gigabases of sequencing data and 70 million to 100 million unique TCR sequences were included in an early release covering about 620 HLA-typed donors. A later genetic analysis took genome-wide SNP genotypes for about three fifths of the 666 donors and used that subset as a discovery cohort. The number of typed donors differed by locus: about 629-630 for A, B, C, DRB1 and DQB1; 522 for DQA1; approximately 600 for DPA1; and 400 to 480 for DPB1. An earlier analysis of roughly 600 of the donors used high-throughput TCR beta sequencing to judge whether each TCR beta V gene segment behaved as functional or pseudogenic. Both class I and class II loci were covered by HLA typing, at four-digit resolution.

General findings and caveats noted by the study authors: Sequencing depth was assumed to be roughly uniform across donors in the presence/absence analyses, though that assumption may not hold. In a later analysis, HLA-associated TCR beta chains were found to be more clonally expanded and to have lower generation probabilities than equally common non-associated chains. A few of the identified cytomegalovirus-associated TCR beta chains were confirmed in vitro to be specific for cytomegalovirus antigens. Because counts were too low, about 18 rarely observed V segments, including chromosome 9 orphons, were excluded from the earlier analysis of some 540 of the donors. A total of around 150 TCR beta chains were listed by the study as associated with cytomegalovirus. Compared with the approximately 670-donor mean, donors in an Asian-associated ancestry cluster had fewer N-insertions in productive TCRs, according to a later genetic analysis. Correlated functional status among segregating V segments might reflect linkage disequilibrium, but an unknown experimental factor could not be ruled out. An earlier analysis of roughly 570 of the donors showed that most TCR beta V segments appeared in productive rearrangements either about 87% or about 30% of the time, which broadly matched IMGT annotations. A later analysis found that TCR association rates varied across HLA loci, with DRB1 alleles showing the most associated TCRs and HLA-C alleles the fewest. Cytomegalovirus status was reported to be diagnosed by the classifier with high specificity and sensitivity in both the original and validation cohorts. A later analysis reported that several top co-occurrence clusters appeared linked to parvovirus B19, influenza, CMV and Epstein-Barr virus. V-gene and J-gene trimming of TCR beta chains was associated with a missense DCLRE1C variant in a later genetic analysis, and the association was replicated in an independent cohort. A further reported finding was that TCR beta sequences accurately predicted the HLA-A and HLA-B alleles for most subjects in the first cohort. CMV serostatus was the only immune exposure information available for the cohort. Because HLA typing was missing for some donors at each locus, association tests included only the typed subset. Some IMGT-functional V segments, including TRBV6-2 and TRBV6-3, could not be told apart with the 87-base-pair reads, so those segments were excluded. Assigning TCR associations to individual alleles was difficult when HLA alleles, especially DR and DQ, strongly co-occurred. Most CMV-associated TCR beta chains appeared to be HLA-restricted in a later analysis, and the HLA associations seemed to be driven largely by CMV exposure. In this cohort, only TCR beta chains were sequenced, and detectable features were limited by the absence of alpha or paired-chain data. A group of highly shared sequence variants was considered likely to be a technical artifact of the sequencing pipeline. A later analysis associated roughly 17,000 TCR beta sequences with specific HLA alleles at a false discovery rate of 0.05. According to the authors, the approach could potentially be generalized to other disease states and immunological phenotypes. Most TCR sequences were observed very rarely across donors, whereas some public TCRs were present in many individuals.

The TCR sequence derives from a female donor in good health and CMV-seronegative. The rearrangement combines TRBV28 with TRBJ1-2, with TRBD1 matching 8 junction bases. Material for sequencing was PBMCs. The DNA sequence reads TGTGCCACCGCCTCAGGGACAGGCAACTATGGCTACACCTTC. Its translation reads: CATASGTGNYGYTF.